This T cell receptor beta chain was sequenced for a study of OX40 agonist ivuxolimab in advanced cancers. For the study at large: Recorded diagnoses for dose-escalation patients were hepatocellular carcinoma, melanoma, renal cell or head and neck cancer. Of the patients, three showed partial responses, one with hepatocellular carcinoma and two with cutaneous melanoma. About 40% of patients had received prior checkpoint inhibitor therapy. Findings and limits, study-wide: It was also the case that some nonresponders had low normalized T-cell clonal expansion.

Trimming cost V 6 bases and J 9 bases, with 21 bases left between them. The CDR3 extends over 15 amino acids. The V gene's germline CDR1 is WSHSY and CDR2 SAAADI. Note on this clone: No antigen is known for it.

Sequenced by immunoSEQ multiplex PCR; TCRdb stores in-frame clones only, minus some. Here the sample spans 77,000 or so clones, 80% to 95% being singletons. This receptor was identified in an adult with an advanced solid tumor such as melanoma, head and neck, liver or kidney cancer. J is TRBJ2-1 and V is TRBV10-2; maybe TRBD2 (6 bases). The input for sequencing was CD4+ or CD8+ T cells sorted from blood, taken in a trial of the OX40 agonist ivuxolimab. The chain's CDR3 is CASSETRIGLGEQFF. The CDR3 DNA reads TGCGCCAGCAGCGAGACTAGGATCGGCCTGGGTGAGCAGTTCTTC.